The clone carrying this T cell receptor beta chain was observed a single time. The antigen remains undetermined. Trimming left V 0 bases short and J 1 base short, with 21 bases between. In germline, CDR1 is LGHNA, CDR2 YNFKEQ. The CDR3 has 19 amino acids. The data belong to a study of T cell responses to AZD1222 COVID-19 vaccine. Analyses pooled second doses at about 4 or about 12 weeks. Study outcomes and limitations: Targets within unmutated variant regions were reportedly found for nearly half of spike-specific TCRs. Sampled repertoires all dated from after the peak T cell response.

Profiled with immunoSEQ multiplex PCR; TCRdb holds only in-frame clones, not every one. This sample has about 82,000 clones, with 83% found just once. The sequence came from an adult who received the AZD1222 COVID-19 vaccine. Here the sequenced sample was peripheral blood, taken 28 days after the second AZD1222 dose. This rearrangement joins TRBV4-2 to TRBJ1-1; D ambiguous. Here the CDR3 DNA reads TGTGCCAGCAGCCAAGACCCTTCCGGGGTGGGCTTTAGGAACACTGAAGCTTTCTTT. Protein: CASSQDPSGVGFRNTEAFF.